The following is a T cell receptor (beta chain) sequence with its context. The antigen is unknown. In germline, CDR1 is MNHEY, CDR2 SMNVEV (reference sequence). This CDR3 is 13 amino acids long. V shed 3 bases and J shed 5 bases, with 11 bases lying between them. Noted treatment: oral pan-JAK inhibitor, 5-10 mg twice daily. The sample originates from a study of CD8+ T cells in alopecia areata. In the study overall: The drug, tofacitinib, lasted 6 to 18 months, followed by 6 months off drug. Severity of treated patients was scored by affected scalp percentage. Broader study findings: Scalp sequencing captures resident alphabeta T cells of normal skin too. Amid tofacitinib therapy, many expanded lesional clones stayed present in scalp and blood.

Once RNA had been extracted, it was reverse transcribed into cDNA to act as the sequencing template. Profiled with immunoSEQ multiplex PCR; TCRdb holds only in-frame clones, not every one. The sample includes around 300,000 clones, 60% of them seen just once. The specimen comprised CD4+ T cells sorted from blood, sampled between weeks 51 and 52, from a patient treated with tofacitinib. The receptor's source is a human donor with alopecia areata. The chain employs TRBV27 and TRBJ2-7, with D unresolved. CDR3 residues: CASSFISGNEQYF. Here the CDR3 DNA reads TGTGCCAGCAGTTTTATTTCTGGGAACGAGCAGTACTTC.